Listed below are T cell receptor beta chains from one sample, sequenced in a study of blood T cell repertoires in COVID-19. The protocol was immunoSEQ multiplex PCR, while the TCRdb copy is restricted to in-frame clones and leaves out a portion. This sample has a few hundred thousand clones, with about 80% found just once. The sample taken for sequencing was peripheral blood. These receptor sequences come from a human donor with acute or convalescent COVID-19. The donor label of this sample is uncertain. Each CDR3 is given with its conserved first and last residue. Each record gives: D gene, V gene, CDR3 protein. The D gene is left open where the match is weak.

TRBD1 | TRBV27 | CASRDRGYTGELFF
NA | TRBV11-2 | CASRLGTPNTEAFF
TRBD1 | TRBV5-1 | CASSDPGGVKTQYF
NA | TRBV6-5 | CASLTGMNTEAFF
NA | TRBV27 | CASSPFGQPNTEAFF
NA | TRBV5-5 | CAGRRRGVDSNQPQHF
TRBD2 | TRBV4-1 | CASSVAGLAADTQYF
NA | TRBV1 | CTSSQVCRLLSDEQYF
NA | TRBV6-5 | CASSQGMYEQYF
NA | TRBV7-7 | CASSPDRYNEQFF
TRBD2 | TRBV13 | CASSSTSGRDLPSYNEQFF
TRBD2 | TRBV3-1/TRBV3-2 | CASSQFTSGKYNEQFF
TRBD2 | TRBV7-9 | CASSLTSASYEQYF
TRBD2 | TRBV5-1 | CASSLPGLAGGSETQYF
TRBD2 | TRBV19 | CASSTSGRGETQYF
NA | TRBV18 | CASSRPPGVTEAFF
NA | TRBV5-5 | CASSLGAGGGYYEQYF
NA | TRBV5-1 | CASSFQSIYNSPLHF
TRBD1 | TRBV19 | CASSLQTGFSQPQHF
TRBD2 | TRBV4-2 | CASSQTFAGGPTDTQYF
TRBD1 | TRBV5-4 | CASSGTEKLYGYTF
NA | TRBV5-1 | CASSPGSGEPYEQYF
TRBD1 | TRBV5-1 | CASSYAGQGAYEQYF
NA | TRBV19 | CASSIWAGNTEAFF
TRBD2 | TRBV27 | CASTLGGLAGVRGIYEQYF
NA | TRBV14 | CASSPWVSSDNEQFF
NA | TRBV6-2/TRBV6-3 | CASSGQKNTGELFF
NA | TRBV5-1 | CASSMAQGGGSNEQFF
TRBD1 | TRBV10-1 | CASSPDRDRIYGYTF
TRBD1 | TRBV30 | CAWSDPDRGYSPLHF
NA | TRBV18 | CASSAGINEQFF
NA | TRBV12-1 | CASSFEQDYGYTF
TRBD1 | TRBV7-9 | CASSLEGTVMNTEAFF
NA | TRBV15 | CATSSDSGPPHYEQYF
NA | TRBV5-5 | CASSFSGEGSYNEQFF
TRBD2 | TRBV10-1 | CASSKRRMTSGGYNEQFF
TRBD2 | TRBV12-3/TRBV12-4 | CASSLGGFYEQYF
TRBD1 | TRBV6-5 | CASRQGLGNTEAFF
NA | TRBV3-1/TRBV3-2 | CASSQKFGEPRTEAFF
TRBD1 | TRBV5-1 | CASSLGSGQGVYGYTF
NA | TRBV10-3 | CAISESTDRTDTQYF
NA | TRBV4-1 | CASSLTSLWGPANTGELFF
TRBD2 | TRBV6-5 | CASSLRERDTQYF
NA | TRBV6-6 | CASSPIASGELFF
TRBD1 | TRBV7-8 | CASRDRGKGSPLHF
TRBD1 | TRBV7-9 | CASSRTGGGKIGYTF
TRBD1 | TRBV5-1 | CASSSRPRYRGFQQSSQETQYF
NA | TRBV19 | CASSIGQTNQPQHF
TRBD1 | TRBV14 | CASRTTGGSEQYF
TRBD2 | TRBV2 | CASRGAGGPGETQYF